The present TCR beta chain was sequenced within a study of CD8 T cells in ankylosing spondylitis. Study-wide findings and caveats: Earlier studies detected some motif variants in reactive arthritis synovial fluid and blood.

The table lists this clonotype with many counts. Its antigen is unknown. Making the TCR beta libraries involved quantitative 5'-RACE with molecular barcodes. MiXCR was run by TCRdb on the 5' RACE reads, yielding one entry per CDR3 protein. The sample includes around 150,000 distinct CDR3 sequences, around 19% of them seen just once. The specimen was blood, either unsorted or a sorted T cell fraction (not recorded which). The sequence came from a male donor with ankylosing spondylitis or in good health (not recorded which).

DNA of the CDR3: TGTGCCAGCAGCTACTTAGCGGGAGCTAGCACAGATACGCAGTATTTT. It specifies CASSYLAGASTDTQYF. This sequence joins TRBV11-2 and TRBJ2-3, with 9 bases aligning to TRBD2. V lost 4 bases, J lost 0 bases, and 5 bases stayed unmatched. This CDR3 comprises 16 residues. Germline CDR1 reads SGHAT; CDR2 reads FQNNGV. The full variable domain, completed using reference TRBV11-2 and TRBJ2-3, is EAGVAQSPRYKIIEKRQSVAFWCNPISGHATLYWYQQILGQGPKLLIQFQNNGVVDDSQLPKDRFSAERLKGVDSTLKIQPAKLEDSAVYLCASSYLAGASTDTQYFGPGTRLTVL.